These T cell receptor beta chains were read from a single sample in a study of blood T cell repertoires in COVID-19. Assay: immunoSEQ multiplex PCR; the TCRdb copy retains only in-frame clones and omits some. This sample has 200,000 to 250,000 clones; roughly 88% occur once, and the top ten carry approximately 14%. Sequencing was performed on PBMCs or T cells enriched from blood (not recorded which). Source of these receptors: a woman aged 45-65 years with acute COVID-19. CDR3s include the opening cysteine and the closing phenylalanine or tryptophan. A D gene is named only where the DNA matches it firmly. Expanded clones get a size class; other rows say once, few or many, or leave the size out.

V gene	clone size	J gene	D gene	CDR3 protein	CDR3 DNA
TRBV4-1	-	TRBJ1-1	-	CASSPFGVGTEAFF	TGCGCCAGCAGCCCGTTCGGGGTTGGCACTGAAGCTTTCTTT
TRBV30	-	TRBJ2-1	TRBD1	CACGTGGEREQFF	TGTGCCTGCGGGACAGGGGGGGAACGGGAGCAGTTCTTC
TRBV27	-	TRBJ2-3	-	CASSSREPADTQYF	TGTGCCAGCAGTTCACGGGAGCCCGCAGATACGCAGTATTTT
TRBV10-3	-	TRBJ1-1	TRBD1	CAISGTGNTEAFF	TGTGCCATCTCCGGGACAGGGAACACTGAAGCTTTCTTT
TRBV6-4	few	TRBJ2-1	TRBD2	CASSDSSGSYNEQFF	TGTGCCAGCAGTGACTCTAGCGGGAGCTACAATGAGCAGTTCTTC
TRBV5-1	-	TRBJ2-3	-	CASNRQLTDTQYF	TGCGCCAGCAATAGACAGCTAACAGATACGCAGTATTTT
TRBV19	-	TRBJ1-1	TRBD1	CASIKPGTGRSEAFF	TGTGCCAGTATTAAACCCGGGACAGGGAGGTCTGAAGCTTTCTTT
TRBV30	-	TRBJ2-7	-	CAWMNAPTRFGEQYF	TGTGCCTGGATGAACGCCCCTACCCGATTTGGCGAGCAGTACTTC
TRBV19	-	TRBJ2-7	TRBD1	CASSIGTGGSSYEQYF	TGTGCCAGTAGTATTGGGACAGGGGGCTCTTCTTACGAGCAGTACTTC
TRBV27	once	TRBJ1-1	-	CASSLGGGWTEAFF	TGTGCCAGCAGTTTGGGCGGGGGGTGGACTGAAGCTTTCTTT